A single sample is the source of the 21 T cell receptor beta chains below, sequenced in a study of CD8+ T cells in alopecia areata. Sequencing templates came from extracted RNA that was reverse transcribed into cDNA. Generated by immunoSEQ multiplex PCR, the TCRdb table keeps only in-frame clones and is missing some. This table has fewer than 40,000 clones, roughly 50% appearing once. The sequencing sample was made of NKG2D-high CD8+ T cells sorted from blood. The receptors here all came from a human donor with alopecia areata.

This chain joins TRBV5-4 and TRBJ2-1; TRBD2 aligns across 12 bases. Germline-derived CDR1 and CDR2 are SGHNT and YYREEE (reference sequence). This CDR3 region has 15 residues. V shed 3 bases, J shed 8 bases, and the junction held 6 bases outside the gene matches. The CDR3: CASSSLAGGADEQFF. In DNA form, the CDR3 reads TGTGCCAGCAGCTCGCTAGCGGGGGGGGCAGATGAGCAGTTCTTC.

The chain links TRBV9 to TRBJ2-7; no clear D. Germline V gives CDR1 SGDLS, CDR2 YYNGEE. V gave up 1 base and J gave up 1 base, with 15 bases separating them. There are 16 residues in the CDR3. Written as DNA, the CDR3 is TGTGCCAGCAGCGTATCCGGACGGAGCGCATCCTACGAGCAGTACTTC. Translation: CASSVSGRSASYEQYF.

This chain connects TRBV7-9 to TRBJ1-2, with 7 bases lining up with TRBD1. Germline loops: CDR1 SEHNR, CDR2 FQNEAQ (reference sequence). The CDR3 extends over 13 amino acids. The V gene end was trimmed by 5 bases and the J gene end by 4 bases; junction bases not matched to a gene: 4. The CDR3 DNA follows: TGTGCCAGCAGCACCGGGACAGTCTATGGCTACACCTTC. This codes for CASSTGTVYGYTF.

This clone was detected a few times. The CDR3 protein is CATSGPAGELFF. CDR3 nucleotides: TGTGCCACCTCAGGACCGGCCGGGGAGCTGTTTTTT. This chain links TRBV19 with TRBJ2-2; no firm D call. With 10 bases removed from V and 6 bases from J, the gap between germline ends came to 12 bases. The germline gives CDR1 LNHDA, CDR2 SQIVND (reference sequence). The CDR3 contains 12 residues.

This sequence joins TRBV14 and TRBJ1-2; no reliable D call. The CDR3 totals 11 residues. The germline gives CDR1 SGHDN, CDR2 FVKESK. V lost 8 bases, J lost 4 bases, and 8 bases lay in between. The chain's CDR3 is CASSSLYGYTF. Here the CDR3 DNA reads TGTGCCAGCTCGTCACTCTATGGCTACACCTTC.

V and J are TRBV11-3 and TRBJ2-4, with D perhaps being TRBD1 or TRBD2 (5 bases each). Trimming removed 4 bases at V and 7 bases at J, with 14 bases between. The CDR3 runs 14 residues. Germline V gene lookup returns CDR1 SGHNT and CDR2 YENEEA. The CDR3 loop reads CASSWDPTGNIQYF. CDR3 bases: TGTGCCAGCAGCTGGGACCCTACCGGGAACATTCAGTACTTC. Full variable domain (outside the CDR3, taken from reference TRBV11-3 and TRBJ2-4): EAGVVQSPRYKIIEKKQPVAFWCNPISGHNTLYWYLQNLGQGPELLIRYENEEAVDDSQLPKDRFSAERLKGVDSTLKIQPAELGDSAVYLCASSWDPTGNIQYFGAGTRLSVL.

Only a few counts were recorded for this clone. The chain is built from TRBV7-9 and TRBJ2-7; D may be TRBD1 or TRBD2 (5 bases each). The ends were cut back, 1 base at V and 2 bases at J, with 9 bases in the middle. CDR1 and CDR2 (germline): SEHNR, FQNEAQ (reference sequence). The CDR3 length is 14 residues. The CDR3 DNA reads TGTGCCAGCAGCTTAGTGGGGACCGCCTACGAGCAGTACTTC. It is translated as CASSLVGTAYEQYF.

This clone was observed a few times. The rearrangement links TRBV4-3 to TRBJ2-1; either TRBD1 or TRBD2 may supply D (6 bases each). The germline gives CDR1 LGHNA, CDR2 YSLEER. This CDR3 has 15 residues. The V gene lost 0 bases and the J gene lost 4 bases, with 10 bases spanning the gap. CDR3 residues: CASSQDRGAYNEQFF. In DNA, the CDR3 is TGCGCCAGCAGCCAAGATAGGGGGGCTTACAATGAGCAGTTCTTC.

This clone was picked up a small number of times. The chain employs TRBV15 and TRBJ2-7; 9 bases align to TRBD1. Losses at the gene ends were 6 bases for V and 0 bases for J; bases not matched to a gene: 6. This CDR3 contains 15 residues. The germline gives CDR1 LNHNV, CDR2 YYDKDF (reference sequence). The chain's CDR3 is CATSLPGQGSYEQYF. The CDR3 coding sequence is TGTGCCACCAGTCTCCCGGGACAGGGCTCCTACGAGCAGTACTTC.

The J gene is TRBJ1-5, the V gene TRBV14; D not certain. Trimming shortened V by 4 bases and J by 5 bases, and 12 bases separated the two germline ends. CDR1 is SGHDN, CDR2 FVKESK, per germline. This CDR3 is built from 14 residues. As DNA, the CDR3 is TGTGCCAGCAGCCCACCCCAACTCCATCAGCCCCAGCATTTT. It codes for CASSPPQLHQPQHF.

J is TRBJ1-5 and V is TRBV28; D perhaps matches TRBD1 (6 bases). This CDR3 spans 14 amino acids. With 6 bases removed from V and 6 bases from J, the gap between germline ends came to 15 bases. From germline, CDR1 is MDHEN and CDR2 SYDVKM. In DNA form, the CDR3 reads TGTGCCAGCAGGTTACAGGGAAGTGGTCAGCCCCAGCATTTT. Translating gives CASRLQGSGQPQHF.

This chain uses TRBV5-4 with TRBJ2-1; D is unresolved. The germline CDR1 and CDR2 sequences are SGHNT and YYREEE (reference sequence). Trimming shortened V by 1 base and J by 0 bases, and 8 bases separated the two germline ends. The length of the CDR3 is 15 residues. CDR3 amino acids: CASSLRPSSYNEQFF. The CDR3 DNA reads TGTGCCAGCAGCTTGAGGCCAAGCTCCTACAATGAGCAGTTCTTC.

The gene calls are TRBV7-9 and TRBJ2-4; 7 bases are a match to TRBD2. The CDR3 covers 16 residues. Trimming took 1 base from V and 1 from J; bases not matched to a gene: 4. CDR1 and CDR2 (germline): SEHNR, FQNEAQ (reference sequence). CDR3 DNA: TGTGCCAGCAGCTTAGTGGCGGGAGTCGCCAAAAACATTCAGTACTTC. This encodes CASSLVAGVAKNIQYF.

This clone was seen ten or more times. The CDR3 loop reads CASSLRSVNYGYTF. CDR3 nucleotide sequence: TGCGCCAGCAGCTTGCGCAGTGTTAACTATGGCTACACCTTC. The chain recombines TRBV5-1 with TRBJ1-2; no clear D. There are 14 residues in the CDR3. Per the germline V gene, CDR1 is SGHRS and CDR2 is YFSETQ. The V and J ends lost 1 base and 1 base respectively, with 8 bases between them. Drawing the rest from reference TRBV5-1 and TRBJ1-2, the complete variable domain is KAGVTQTPRYLIKTRGQQVTLSCSPISGHRSVSWYQQTPGQGLQFLFEYFSETQRNKGNFPGRFSGRQFSNSRSEMNVSTLELGDSALYLCASSLRSVNYGYTFGSGTRLTVV.

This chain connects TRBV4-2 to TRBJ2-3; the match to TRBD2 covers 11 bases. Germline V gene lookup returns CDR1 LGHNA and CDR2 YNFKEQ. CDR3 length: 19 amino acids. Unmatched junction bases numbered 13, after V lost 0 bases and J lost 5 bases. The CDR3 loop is CASSQELEDRLAGGDTQYF. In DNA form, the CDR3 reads TGTGCCAGCAGCCAAGAACTGGAGGATAGGCTAGCGGGAGGAGATACGCAGTATTTT.

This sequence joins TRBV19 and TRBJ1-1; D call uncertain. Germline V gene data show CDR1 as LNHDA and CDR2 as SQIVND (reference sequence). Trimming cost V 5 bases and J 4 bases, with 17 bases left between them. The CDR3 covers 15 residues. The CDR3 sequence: CASSLSPSWGTEAFF. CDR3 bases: TGTGCCAGTAGTTTGTCTCCCTCATGGGGCACTGAAGCTTTCTTT.

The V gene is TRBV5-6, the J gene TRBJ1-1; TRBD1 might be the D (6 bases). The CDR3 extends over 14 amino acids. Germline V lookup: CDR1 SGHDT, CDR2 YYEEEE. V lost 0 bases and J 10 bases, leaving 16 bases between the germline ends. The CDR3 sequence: CASSLGSPGQLAFF. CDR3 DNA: TGTGCCAGCAGCTTGGGTTCCCCGGGACAACTAGCTTTCTTT. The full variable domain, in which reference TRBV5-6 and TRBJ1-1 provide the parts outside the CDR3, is DAGVTQSPTHLIKTRGQQVTLRCSPKSGHDTVSWYQQALGQGPQFIFQYYEEEERQRGNFPDRFSGHQFPNYSSELNVNALLLGDSALYLCASSLGSPGQLAFFGQGTRLTVV.

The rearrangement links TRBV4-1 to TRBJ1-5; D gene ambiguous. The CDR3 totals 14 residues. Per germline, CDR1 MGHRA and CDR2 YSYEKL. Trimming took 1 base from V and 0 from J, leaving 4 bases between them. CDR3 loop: CASSQGNSNQPQHF. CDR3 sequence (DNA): TGCGCCAGCAGCCAAGGTAATAGCAATCAGCCCCAGCATTTT.

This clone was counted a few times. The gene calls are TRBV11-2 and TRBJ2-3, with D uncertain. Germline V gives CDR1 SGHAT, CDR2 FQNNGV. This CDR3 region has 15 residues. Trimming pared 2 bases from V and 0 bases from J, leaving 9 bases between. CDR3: CASSLSSGSTDTQYF. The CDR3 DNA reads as TGTGCCAGCAGCTTATCCTCGGGTAGCACAGATACGCAGTATTTT.

Here the CDR3 reads CSVETGDYTEAFF. The CDR3 region has the DNA TGCAGCGTTGAAACAGGGGATTACACTGAAGCTTTCTTT. This chain links TRBV29-1 with TRBJ1-1; 7 bases line up with TRBD1. The ends lost 2 bases at V and 3 bases at J; junction bases unmatched: 3. CDR3 size: 13 residues. Germline lookup yields CDR1 SQVTM and CDR2 ANQGSEA.

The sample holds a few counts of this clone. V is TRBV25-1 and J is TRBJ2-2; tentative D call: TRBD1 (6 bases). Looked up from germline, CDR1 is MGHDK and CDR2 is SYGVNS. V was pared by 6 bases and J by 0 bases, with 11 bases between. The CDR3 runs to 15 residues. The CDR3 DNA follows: TGTGCCAGCAGCTATTGGGGGCCGAACACCGGGGAGCTGTTTTTT. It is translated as CASSYWGPNTGELFF.